These 21 T cell receptor beta chains originate from one sample sequenced in a study of blood T cells in healthy people across ages (dated by TCRdb to the mid-2010s). Libraries were built with 5' RACE. The sample was run on an Illumina HiSeq 2500. A second PCR of about 6 to 12 cycles was performed with a sample-barcoded 5' primer and a J-beta primer mix. TCRdb reran the public reads through fastp at Q25 and MiXCR, keeping productive beta chains. Rows are combined by CDR3 protein, so each entry shows the most common genes and DNA. The sample contains 750,000 to 950,000 distinct CDR3 sequences, 29% of them found a single time. The leading ten clones occupy 9.5% to 13% of the sample. These data were also filed under a second study, of T cells of mothers and their children.

Sequenced sample: blood. The receptors originated from a middle-aged woman in good health.

The rearrangement links TRBV12-3 or TRBV12-4 to TRBJ1-1; D unclear. This CDR3 spans 13 amino acids. The ends were cut back, 9 bases at V and 3 bases at J, with 14 bases in the middle. This CDR3 reads CASTGWLHTEAFF. The CDR3 DNA is TGTGCCAGTACGGGATGGCTCCACACTGAAGCTTTCTTT.

This clonotype was seen repeatedly, ten times or more. The chain joins TRBV29-1 to TRBJ1-1; 8 bases align to TRBD1. Trimming at V came to 5 bases and at J to 0 bases, leaving 2 bases not matched to a gene. From germline, CDR1 is SQVTM and CDR2 ANQGSEA. The CDR3 is 13 residues long. CDR3 nucleotide sequence: TGCAGCGTTCACAGGGGGGTGAACACTGAAGCTTTCTTT. Protein sequence: CSVHRGVNTEAFF.

This clonotype was recorded at least ten times. The chain couples TRBV9 to TRBJ1-5; 8 bases are shared with TRBD1. The germline V gene has CDR1 SGDLS and CDR2 YYNGEE. With 3 bases clipped from V and 7 bases from J, the junction kept 9 bases outside the gene matches. The CDR3 has 15 amino acids. CDR3 residues: CASSAGQGRDQPQHF. CDR3 bases: TGTGCCAGCAGCGCCGGACAGGGTAGAGACCAGCCCCAGCATTTT.

The sample holds a few counts of this clonotype. This clone may be a read error of a much larger clone one base away. This chain connects TRBV4-1 to TRBJ2-3; 7 bases line up with TRBD2. Trimming at V came to 3 bases and at J to 4 bases, leaving 10 bases not matched to a gene. CDR3 length equals 16 residues. CDR1 is MGHRA and CDR2 is YSYEKL in the germline V gene. CDR3 DNA sequence: TGCGCCAGCAGCCAGTTTACTAGCGAGGGCTCAGATACGCAGTATTTT. It encodes CASSQFTSEGSDTQYF.

This clonotype showed up just a few times. V gene TRBV20-1 combines with J gene TRBJ1-6, with a weak D call TRBD1 (5 bases). From germline, CDR1 is DFQATT and CDR2 SNEGSKA (reference sequence). The CDR3 has 14 residues. V was shortened by 3 bases and J by 5 bases, with 11 bases between the two germline ends. Here the CDR3 DNA reads TGCAGTGCTAGGACCCCGGGACATAATTCACCCCTCCACTTT. Protein product: CSARTPGHNSPLHF.

This clonotype has a handful of counts. The chain couples TRBV12-3 or TRBV12-4 to TRBJ2-7; possible D gene TRBD1, 6 bases. Trimming took 6 bases from V and 2 from J, leaving 11 bases between them. The CDR3 is made up of 13 amino acids. The chain's CDR3 is CASSTGMAYEQYF. The CDR3 nucleotides are TGTGCCAGCAGCACAGGGATGGCCTACGAGCAGTACTTC.

Comment on this clonotype: Being one base from a much bigger clone, this may be a read error. This chain links TRBV30 with TRBJ2-1; 8 bases map to TRBD2. Trimming removed 4 bases from V and 7 bases from J; junction bases left unmatched: 12. In germline, CDR1 is GTSNPN, CDR2 SVGIG (reference sequence). CDR3 size: 15 residues. The CDR3 DNA reads as TGTGCCTGGACTCTGGGGACTGGCGGGGGGAATGAGCAGTTCTTC. It translates to CAWTLGTGGGNEQFF.

This clonotype turned up a few times. The chain has TRBV6-6 and TRBJ2-7, with D possibly TRBD1 on 6 matching bases. Germline CDR1 MNHNY, CDR2 SVGAGI (reference sequence). CDR3 size: 16 residues. Trimming took off 2 bases at V and 3 bases at J, with 17 bases between the two ends. The CDR3 sequence is CASSYEQGISGYEQYF. CDR3 in DNA: TGTGCCAGCAGTTACGAACAGGGAATTTCGGGCTACGAGCAGTACTTC.

J is TRBJ1-2 and V is TRBV7-2; TRBD1 might be the D (5 bases). Germline CDR1 SGHTA, CDR2 FQGNSA. V shed 5 bases and J shed 6 bases, with 19 bases lying between them. This CDR3 is 15 amino acids long. For the CDR3, the DNA is TGTGCCAGCAGCGTAGAGTGGGGAGGGGCGGATGGCTACACCTTC. Amino acid sequence: CASSVEWGGADGYTF.

This rearrangement joins TRBV6-1 to TRBJ2-3; 9 bases are a match to TRBD2. J lost 2 bases, V lost 11 bases, and 11 bases had no gene match. Germline V gives CDR1 MNHNS, CDR2 SASEGT. This CDR3 has 15 amino acids. CDR3: CACSSSGAYTDTQYF. Written as DNA, the CDR3 is TGTGCCTGTTCCTCTAGCGGGGCCTACACAGATACGCAGTATTTT.

Comments on this clonotype: A read error is possible here, since a much larger clone lies one base away. The chain links TRBV6-4 to TRBJ2-4; 16 bases line up with TRBD2. Germline values: CDR1 MRHNA, CDR2 SNTAGT. Trimming at V came to 2 bases and at J to 13 bases, leaving 8 bases not matched to a gene. The CDR3 is made up of 16 amino acids. The CDR3 sequence is CASSDGTSGGADEQYF. The DNA of the CDR3 is TGTGCCAGCAGTGACGGGACTAGCGGGGGGGCGGATGAGCAGTACTTC.

This clonotype came up many times. The rearrangement uses TRBV30 and TRBJ2-7; 7 bases are shared with TRBD1. This CDR3 comprises 11 residues. The germline V gene encodes CDR1 GTSNPN and CDR2 SVGIG (reference sequence). J gave up 7 bases and V 3 bases, and 3 bases lay outside the gene matches. The CDR3 coding sequence is TGTGCCTGGAGAACAGGGGTAGAGCAGTACTTC. It translates to CAWRTGVEQYF.

To note about this clonotype: The conserved phenylalanine or tryptophan is not found at the CDR3 terminus, so this likely reflects a read error. As DNA, the CDR3 is TGTGCCAGCAGTTCCTGGGACCACCTGAACACCGGGGAGCTGTTTTGT. Amino acid sequence: CASSSWDHLNTGELFC. The V call is TRBV12-3 or TRBV12-4, the J call TRBJ2-2; D could derive from TRBD1 or TRBD2 (5 bases each). Between the trimmed V and J ends, which lost 4 bases and 1 base, there was a span of 13 bases. The CDR3 length is 16 residues.

The chain joins TRBV7-9 to TRBJ1-5; 11 nucleotides agree with TRBD1. Germline loops: CDR1 SEHNR, CDR2 FQNEAQ (reference sequence). The CDR3 extends over 15 amino acids. The V and J ends lost 6 bases and 8 bases, in that order; junction bases with no gene match: 9. This CDR3 reads CASSPGTGGGEPQHF. The DNA for the CDR3 is TGTGCCAGCAGTCCCGGGACAGGGGGAGGTGAGCCCCAGCATTTT.

This clonotype was observed a few times. The CDR3 DNA is TGCGCCAGCAGCGGGGACAGGGCCTACTATGGCTACACCTTC. Translated: CASSGDRAYYGYTF. V is TRBV5-1 and J is TRBJ1-2; TRBD1 aligns across 9 bases. This CDR3 has 14 residues. V trimming: 4 bases; J trimming: 3 bases; junction bases outside the gene matches: 4. Germline V lookup: CDR1 SGHRS, CDR2 YFSETQ.

This clonotype was picked up a small number of times. The chain is built from TRBV3-1 and TRBJ1-6; no definite D call. Between the trimmed V and J ends, which lost 0 bases and 6 bases, there was a span of 9 bases. CDR1 and CDR2 (germline): LGHDT, YNNKEL (reference sequence). The CDR3 is 15 amino acids. The CDR3 spells CASSQDGVPNSPLHF. Here the CDR3 DNA reads TGTGCCAGCAGCCAAGATGGGGTCCCTAATTCACCCCTCCACTTT.

Regarding this clonotype: It may be a read error: a sequence one base away is much more abundant. This chain connects TRBV10-3 to TRBJ2-7, with 10 nucleotides matching TRBD2. The CDR3 totals 15 residues. J was trimmed by 7 bases and V by 3 bases; bases with no gene match: 9. CDR1 ENHRY and CDR2 SYGVKD come from the germline V gene. The CDR3 spells CAISELAGKGDEQYF. CDR3 sequence (DNA): TGTGCCATCAGTGAACTAGCGGGGAAAGGGGATGAGCAGTACTTC.

This clonotype showed up many times. The rearrangement joins TRBV7-9 to TRBJ2-7; D possibly corresponds to TRBD1 (5 bases). CDR1 SEHNR and CDR2 FQNEAQ come from the germline V gene (reference sequence). The V end was cut by 3 bases, the J end by 0 bases, with 12 bases between. The CDR3 has 15 residues. The CDR3 DNA reads as TGTGCCAGCAGCTTGGAAATCAGGGCCTCCTACGAGCAGTACTTC. Amino acids: CASSLEIRASYEQYF.

This chain connects TRBV5-1 to TRBJ2-1; TRBD2 aligns across 15 bases. V lost 2 bases to trimming and J lost 13 bases; unmatched junction nucleotides: 13. CDR1 and CDR2 from the germline V gene are SGHRS and YFSETQ. This CDR3 has 17 residues. Here the CDR3 reads CASSLRTSGGAGETQFF. As DNA, the CDR3 is TGCGCCAGCAGCTTACGGACTAGCGGGGGGGCCGGAGAGACCCAGTTCTTC.

This clonotype was observed many times. This chain links TRBV5-1 with TRBJ2-7; TRBD1 aligns across 9 bases. This CDR3 comprises 17 residues. Germline CDR1 SGHRS, CDR2 YFSETQ. The trim removed 0 bases at V and 6 bases at J, leaving 13 bases unmatched. The CDR3 is CASSLGGSRQGVGEQYF. DNA for the CDR3: TGCGCCAGCAGCTTGGGGGGCTCTCGACAGGGGGTTGGCGAGCAGTACTTC.

This clonotype was observed many times. The chain employs TRBV20-1 and TRBJ2-1, with D possibly TRBD2 on 5 matching bases. Trimming shortened V by 3 bases and J by 0 bases, and 9 bases separated the two germline ends. The CDR3 is 14 residues long. In germline, CDR1 is DFQATT, CDR2 SNEGSKA (reference sequence). The DNA of the CDR3 is TGCAGTGCTAGTAGCGCGAGCTCCTACAATGAGCAGTTCTTC. This encodes CSASSASSYNEQFF.